The 31 T cell receptor beta chains presented below share a single source sample, sequenced in a study of metastatic and nonmetastatic thyroid tumors. MiXCR re-clonotyped the PCR reads for TCRdb. Found here are about 69,000 clones, more than 13% of them singletons; the top ten hold about 6%. Thyroid surgery took place with no prior treatment in any patient. Sequencing was performed on blood. The receptors were sampled from a male donor with papillary thyroid cancer or a benign thyroid nodule (not recorded which). Some clones in this sample may be carry-over from other donors' samples.

The sample holds many counts of this clone. A much larger clone is a single base away; this may be a read error. Different DNA sequences within this sample yield the same CDR3. This sequence joins TRBV12-3 or TRBV12-4 and TRBJ2-2, with D possibly matching TRBD2 (7 bases). V dropped 3 bases and J dropped 5 bases, with 13 bases sitting between them. The CDR3 loop spans 15 amino acids. In DNA form, the CDR3 reads TGTGCCAGCAGTTTTGCGGGGGCAGGAACCGGGGAGCTGTTTTTT. Protein: CASSFAGAGTGELFF.

As concerns this clone: Since a much larger clone is just one base distant, this may be a read error. V gene TRBV12-3 or TRBV12-4 combines with J gene TRBJ1-3; unclear D gene. This CDR3 comprises 14 residues. The CDR3 protein is CANSLLGAGNTIYF. In DNA form, the CDR3 reads TGTGCCAACAGTCTTCTGGGAGCTGGAAACACCATATATTTT.

At least ten counts were recorded for this clone. This CDR3 reads CASSIGGGIRANQPQHF. The CDR3 nucleotides are TGTGCCAGTAGTATAGGGGGCGGGATCCGGGCCAATCAGCCCCAGCATTTT. The V and J genes are TRBV19 and TRBJ1-5; D perhaps matches TRBD1 (5 bases). Trimming stripped 1 base from V and 3 bases from J, with 16 bases between. There are 17 residues in the CDR3. Looked up from germline, CDR1 is LNHDA and CDR2 is SQIVND (reference sequence).

This clone was seen ten or more times. V and J are TRBV29-1 and TRBJ1-1, with D possibly TRBD1 on 5 matching bases. This CDR3 region has 14 residues. The germline V and J ends were trimmed by 1 base and 0 bases, with 9 bases remaining between them. Germline-derived CDR1 and CDR2 are SQVTM and ANQGSEA. CDR3 nucleotides: TGCAGCGTTGAAGGGGGACTGATGAACACTGAAGCTTTCTTT. It translates to CSVEGGLMNTEAFF.

The table lists this clone with many counts. The rearrangement joins TRBV9 to TRBJ1-1; D gene unclear. Trimming cost V 2 bases and J 7 bases, with 12 bases left between them. The germline CDR1 and CDR2 sequences are SGDLS and YYNGEE. CDR3 length equals 13 residues. The CDR3 reads CASSVSVRDEAFF. The CDR3 coding sequence is TGTGCCAGCAGCGTTTCGGTGAGGGATGAAGCTTTCTTT.

This clone was observed a handful of times. This sequence may be a read error, since a much larger clone differs from it by one base. In the same sample, other DNA sequences code for this CDR3. The chain links TRBV2 to TRBJ2-5; D gene uncertain. CDR1 SNHLY and CDR2 FYNNEI come from the germline V gene. There are 10 residues in the CDR3. This CDR3 is CASRVETQYF. The CDR3 bases are TGTGCCAGCCGTGTAGAGACACAGTACTTC. Looking up the rest from reference TRBV2 and TRBJ2-5 gives the full variable domain: EPEVTQTPSHQVTQMGQEVILRCVPISNHLYFYWYRQILGQKVEFLVSFYNNEISEKSEIFDDQFSVERPDGSNFTLKIRSTKLEDSAMYFCASRVETQYFGPGTRLLVL.

This clone was counted ten times or more. The genes are TRBV6-5 and TRBJ2-3; 10 nucleotides agree with TRBD2. V dropped 5 bases and J dropped 2; count of bases not matched to a gene: 7. From germline, CDR1 is MNHEY and CDR2 SVGAGI. The length of the CDR3 is 16 residues. CDR3 coding DNA: TGTGCCAGCAGTACTCTAGCGGGAGCATACACAGATACGCAGTATTTT. Its protein is CASSTLAGAYTDTQYF.

The chain links TRBV6-2 or TRBV6-3 to TRBJ1-5; weak D call: TRBD1 (6 bases). Trimming stripped 4 bases from V and 4 bases from J, with 20 bases between. The CDR3 has 17 amino acids. Germline V lookup: CDR1 MNHEY, CDR2 SVGEGT. The CDR3 DNA reads TGTGCCAGCAGTTTCGACCCCCCAGGACAGAAAAATCAGCCCCAGCATTTT. It codes for CASSFDPPGQKNQPQHF.

This clone was detected many times. The chain is built from TRBV20-1 and TRBJ2-1; D may be TRBD1 or TRBD2 (5 bases each). Trimming took 5 bases from V and 8 from J, leaving 10 bases between them. This CDR3 is 11 amino acids long. Germline loops: CDR1 DFQATT, CDR2 SNEGSKA (reference sequence). The CDR3 coding sequence is TGCAGTGCTGGGGAGACAGATGAGCAGTTCTTC. This codes for CSAGETDEQFF.

This clone was seen many times. This chain uses TRBV28 with TRBJ2-7, with D perhaps TRBD1 (6 bases). The CDR3 is made up of 11 amino acids. V was trimmed by 5 bases and J by 4 bases, leaving 6 bases between them. Looked up from germline, CDR1 is MDHEN and CDR2 is SYDVKM. CDR3 bases: TGTGCCAGCAGTAGGGGGTACGAGCAGTACTTC. Protein product: CASSRGYEQYF.

This clone was observed a handful of times. The chain has TRBV7-8 and TRBJ2-2; D is ambiguous. There are 12 residues in the CDR3. V gave up 4 bases and J gave up 7 bases, with 7 bases separating them. CDR1 SGHVS and CDR2 FQNEAQ come from the germline V gene. In DNA form, the CDR3 reads TGTGCCAGCAGCTCCATTCTCGGGGAGCTGTTTTTT. It encodes CASSSILGELFF.

This clone was detected ten times or more. This chain uses TRBV18 with TRBJ2-7; D remains unclear. The germline V gene has CDR1 KGHSH and CDR2 LQKENI. The CDR3 is 13 residues long. V lost 6 bases, J lost 4 bases, and 13 bases lay in between. CDR3 in DNA: TGTGCCAGCTCCCGGGCACAGAATTACGAGCAGTACGTC. Protein product: CASSRAQNYEQYV.

This clone appeared a few times. The CDR3 region has the DNA TGTGCCAGTAGTTCAGGCCTAGTGGACGTGCAGTTCTTC. This encodes CASSSGLVDVQFF. J is TRBJ2-1 and V is TRBV19; D not certain. Deletions cut 5 bases from V and 12 bases from J, with 17 bases between. The CDR3 has 13 residues. From germline, CDR1 is LNHDA and CDR2 SQIVND (reference sequence).

This clone was recorded many times. The genes are TRBV18 and TRBJ1-1, with D uncertain. The V gene's germline CDR1 is KGHSH and CDR2 LQKENI. Deletions cut 6 bases from V and 2 bases from J, with 13 bases between. The CDR3 is 14 residues long. The CDR3 coding sequence is TGTGCCAGCTCCCCCGGAGAGCCCAACACTGAAGCTTTCTTT. Amino acids: CASSPGEPNTEAFF.

The chain employs TRBV20-1 and TRBJ2-7; 9 bases are a match to TRBD2. The CDR3 consists of 15 residues. Germline values: CDR1 DFQATT, CDR2 SNEGSKA (reference sequence). The J segment lost 3 bases and the V segment lost 1 base, leaving 7 bases of the junction unmatched. The CDR3 DNA sequence: TGCAGTGCTAGAGGTCTGCGGGGGGGGGACTACGAGCAGTACTTC. Amino acids: CSARGLRGGDYEQYF.

This clone was found many times. The chain couples TRBV3-1 to TRBJ2-1; D is unresolved. The CDR3 consists of 15 residues. V dropped 1 base and J dropped 5 bases, with 12 bases sitting between them. The V gene's germline CDR1 is LGHDT and CDR2 YNNKEL (reference sequence). CDR3 region: CASSQGAAWHNEQFF. CDR3 DNA: TGTGCCAGCAGCCAAGGGGCAGCGTGGCACAATGAGCAGTTCTTC.

Regarding this clone: The junction departs from germline at one end; a sequencing error may be responsible. CDR3 DNA: TGCGCCAGCAGCACCGGAGGGGGCTCTGGGGTCAACGCCCTGACTTTC. It translates to CASSTGGGSGVNALTF. The rearrangement uses TRBV4-3 and TRBJ2-6; possibly TRBD1 for D (7 bases). The CDR3 spans 16 residues. CDR1 is LGHNA, CDR2 YSLEER, per germline.

This clone came up many times. The chain recombines TRBV19 with TRBJ1-3; weak D call: TRBD1 (5 bases). CDR1 is LNHDA, CDR2 SQIVND, per germline (reference sequence). This CDR3 is 13 amino acids long. V lost 9 bases to trimming and J lost 1 base, with 10 bases between them. This chain's CDR3 is CASTDNSGNTIYF. CDR3 coding DNA: TGTGCCAGCACGGACAATTCTGGAAACACCATATATTTT.

Comments on this clone: Within the sample, other DNA sequences also encode this same CDR3. The chain joins TRBV29-1 to TRBJ2-1; 7 positions agree with TRBD1. V lost 6 bases to trimming and J lost 6 bases; unmatched junction nucleotides: 5. The CDR3 contains 12 residues. Germline V gene lookup returns CDR1 SQVTM and CDR2 ANQGSEA. This CDR3 is CSVRTGFNEQFF. The DNA of the CDR3 is TGCAGCGTGCGGACAGGTTTCAATGAGCAGTTCTTC.

This chain links TRBV5-1 with TRBJ2-6; perhaps TRBD2 as D (7 bases). The V gene's germline CDR1 is SGHRS and CDR2 YFSETQ. CDR3 length equals 17 residues. V gave up 1 base and J gave up 2 bases, with 13 bases separating them. DNA for the CDR3: TGCGCCAGCAGCTTGTCTTCGGGGGGCGCTGGGGCCAACGTCCTGACTTTC. This gives the protein CASSLSSGGAGANVLTF. Combining the CDR3 with reference TRBV5-1 and TRBJ2-6 gives the whole variable domain KAGVTQTPRYLIKTRGQQVTLSCSPISGHRSVSWYQQTPGQGLQFLFEYFSETQRNKGNFPGRFSGRQFSNSRSEMNVSTLELGDSALYLCASSLSSGGAGANVLTFGAGSRLTVL.

At least ten counts were recorded for this clone. The chain joins TRBV18 to TRBJ1-5; 7 bases fit TRBD1. With V trimmed by 5 bases and J by 1 base, 5 bases remained unmatched. This CDR3 spans 15 amino acids. CDR1 and CDR2 from the germline V gene are KGHSH and LQKENI. As DNA, the CDR3 is TGTGCCAGCTCATTCGAGACAGGGAGCAATCAGCCCCAGCATTTT. Translation gives CASSFETGSNQPQHF.

This clone was counted only a few times. J is TRBJ2-1 and V is TRBV6-1; possibly TRBD2 for D (6 bases). This CDR3 contains 15 residues. Trimming shortened V by 3 bases and J by 2 bases, and 11 bases separated the two germline ends. Germline V gene sequence: CDR1 MNHNS, CDR2 SASEGT. The CDR3 DNA sequence: TGTGCCAGCAGTGATGGAGCGGGTACCTACAATGAGCAGTTCTTC. This sequence encodes CASSDGAGTYNEQFF.

In its sample, this clone was seen many times. The CDR3 loop is CASSQTTPYSNQPQHF. The DNA of the CDR3 is TGTGCCAGCAGCCAAACGACACCTTATAGCAATCAGCCCCAGCATTTT. The gene calls are TRBV4-2 and TRBJ1-5; D uncertain. The CDR3 runs 16 residues. Germline CDR1 is LGHNA and CDR2 is YNFKEQ. Trimming left V 2 bases short and J 0 bases short, with 11 bases between.

This clone was seen only a few times. The chain couples TRBV19 to TRBJ1-5; TRBD1 aligns across 7 bases. The length of the CDR3 is 14 residues. Germline assignment: CDR1 LNHDA and CDR2 SQIVND (reference sequence). V lost 10 bases, J lost 5 bases, and 11 bases stayed unmatched. The CDR3 region has the DNA TGTGCCAATCACCAACAGGGGCGGGATCAGCCCCAGCATTTT. Protein product: CANHQQGRDQPQHF.

The sample holds many counts of this clone. The chain recombines TRBV7-2 with TRBJ2-1; D gene ambiguous. The germline gives CDR1 SGHTA, CDR2 FQGNSA. V was shortened by 5 bases and J by 5 bases, with 10 bases between the two germline ends. The CDR3 runs to 13 residues. CDR3 sequence (DNA): TGTGCCAGCAGCCCCCAGACCAACAATGAGCAGTTCTTC. The encoded protein is CASSPQTNNEQFF.

Many counts were recorded for this clone. The chain uses TRBV5-1 and TRBJ1-6, with TRBD1 matching 7 bases. Germline assignment: CDR1 SGHRS and CDR2 YFSETQ. With V trimmed by 4 bases and J by 0 bases, 4 bases remained unmatched. The CDR3 sequence is 16 residues long. CDR3 amino acids: CASSPDRSSYNSPLHF. DNA for the CDR3: TGCGCCAGCAGCCCGGACAGGAGCTCCTATAATTCACCCCTCCACTTT.

Worth noting for this clone: At one of its ends the junction is not consistent with the germline gene, which may arise from a read error. The J gene is TRBJ2-7, the V gene TRBV20-1; D not resolved. Germline loops: CDR1 DFQATT, CDR2 SNEGSKA (reference sequence). CDR3 length equals 12 residues. The CDR3 DNA reads as TGCAGTGTTAGATTCGTAACCTACGAGCAGTACTTC. Translation: CSVRFVTYEQYF.

This clone was observed at least ten times. The V call is TRBV4-1, the J call TRBJ2-3; TRBD1 agrees at 9 bases. The CDR3 consists of 17 residues. In germline, CDR1 is MGHRA, CDR2 YSYEKL. Germline trimming cut 3 bases from V and 4 bases from J; bases unmatched to any gene: 11. The CDR3 DNA is TGCGCCAGCAGCCAGGCTCCGGGACAGGGAGTTCCAGATACGCAGTATTTT. Translated, it gives CASSQAPGQGVPDTQYF.

There are many counts of this clone. This rearrangement joins TRBV5-1 to TRBJ2-1; D is perhaps TRBD2 (5 bases). Trimming cost V 2 bases and J 7 bases, with 13 bases left between them. Germline V gene lookup returns CDR1 SGHRS and CDR2 YFSETQ. The CDR3 runs 14 residues. In DNA, the CDR3 is TGCGCCAGCAGCTTTGCGGCTAGCTCGAATGAGCAGTTCTTC. Protein product: CASSFAASSNEQFF.

This clone showed up many times. V gene TRBV27 combines with J gene TRBJ1-4; possible D gene TRBD1, 5 bases. Trimming removed 2 bases at V and 8 bases at J, with 21 bases between. Germline loops: CDR1 MNHEY, CDR2 SMNVEV (reference sequence). CDR3 length: 17 amino acids. DNA of the CDR3: TGTGCCAGCAGTTTAGTCAGCGTGGGGGGATTGATGGAAAAACTGTTTTTT. This translates into CASSLVSVGGLMEKLFF. Full variable domain (missing parts from reference TRBV27 and TRBJ1-4): EAQVTQNPRYLITVTGKKLTVTCSQNMNHEYMSWYRQDPGLGLRQIYYSMNVEVTDKGDVPEGYKVSRKEKRNFPLILESPSPNQTSLYFCASSLVSVGGLMEKLFFGSGTQLSVL.

This clone was recorded at least ten times. The rearrangement uses TRBV4-1 and TRBJ1-5, with D possibly being TRBD1 (6 bases). This CDR3 is built from 16 residues. Germline CDR1 MGHRA, CDR2 YSYEKL. V dropped 1 base and J dropped 4 bases, with 14 bases sitting between them. CDR3 region: CASSQVRGALNQPQHF. DNA for the CDR3: TGCGCCAGCAGCCAAGTTCGGGGGGCGTTGAATCAGCCCCAGCATTTT.